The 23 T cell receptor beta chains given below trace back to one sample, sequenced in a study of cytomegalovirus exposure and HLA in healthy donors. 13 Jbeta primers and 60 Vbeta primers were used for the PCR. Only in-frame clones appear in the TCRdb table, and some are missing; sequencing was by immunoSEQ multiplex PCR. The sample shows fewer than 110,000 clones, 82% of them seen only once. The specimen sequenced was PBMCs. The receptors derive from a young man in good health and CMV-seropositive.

The CDR3 sequence: CASSIPGGLTNYGYTF. The CDR3 DNA sequence: TGTGCCAGTAGTATCCCGGGGGGATTGACTAACTATGGCTACACCTTC. This chain links TRBV19 with TRBJ1-2; possibly TRBD1 for D (5 bases). V gave up 3 bases and J gave up 0 bases, with 14 bases separating them. Germline CDR1 and CDR2: LNHDA and SQIVND (reference sequence). The CDR3 covers 16 residues.

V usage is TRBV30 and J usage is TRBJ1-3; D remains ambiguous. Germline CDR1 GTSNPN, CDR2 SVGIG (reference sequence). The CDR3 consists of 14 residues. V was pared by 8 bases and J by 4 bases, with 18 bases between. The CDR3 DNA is TGTGCCGCGAACTCGCGGGGTCCGGGAAACACCATATATTTT. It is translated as CAANSRGPGNTIYF.

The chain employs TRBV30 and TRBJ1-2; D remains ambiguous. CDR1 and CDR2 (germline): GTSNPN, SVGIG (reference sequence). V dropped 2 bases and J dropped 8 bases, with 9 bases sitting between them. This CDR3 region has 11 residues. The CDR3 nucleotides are TGTGCCTGGAGTACCGGTTCGGGCTACACCTTC. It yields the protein CAWSTGSGYTF.

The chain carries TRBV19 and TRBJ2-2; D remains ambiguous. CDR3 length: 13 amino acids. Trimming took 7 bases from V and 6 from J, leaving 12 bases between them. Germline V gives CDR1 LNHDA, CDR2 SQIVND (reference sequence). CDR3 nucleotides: TGTGCCAGTAATGCAGCGTACCCCGGGGAGCTGTTTTTT. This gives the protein CASNAAYPGELFF.

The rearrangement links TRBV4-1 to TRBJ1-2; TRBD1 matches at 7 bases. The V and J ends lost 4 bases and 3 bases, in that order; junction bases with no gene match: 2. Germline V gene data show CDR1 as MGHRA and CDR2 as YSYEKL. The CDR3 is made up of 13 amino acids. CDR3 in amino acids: CASSRGTDYGYTF. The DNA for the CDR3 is TGCGCCAGCAGCCGTGGGACAGACTATGGCTACACCTTC.

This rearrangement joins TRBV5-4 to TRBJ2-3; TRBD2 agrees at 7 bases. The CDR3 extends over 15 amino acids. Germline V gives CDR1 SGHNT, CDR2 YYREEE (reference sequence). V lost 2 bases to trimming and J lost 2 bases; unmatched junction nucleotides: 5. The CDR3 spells CASSFRGENTDTQYF. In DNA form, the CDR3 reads TGTGCCAGCAGCTTCCGGGGGGAGAACACAGATACGCAGTATTTT.

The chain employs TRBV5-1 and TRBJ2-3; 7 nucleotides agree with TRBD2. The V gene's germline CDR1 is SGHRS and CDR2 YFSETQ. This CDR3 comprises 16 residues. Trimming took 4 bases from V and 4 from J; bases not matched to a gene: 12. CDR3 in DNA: TGCGCCAGCAGCCCCATGGAGCGGGACTTCGCAGATACGCAGTATTTT. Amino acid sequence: CASSPMERDFADTQYF.

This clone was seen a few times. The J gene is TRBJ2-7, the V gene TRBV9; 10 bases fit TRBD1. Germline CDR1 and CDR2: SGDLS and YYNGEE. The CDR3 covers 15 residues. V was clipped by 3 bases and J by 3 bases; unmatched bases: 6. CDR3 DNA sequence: TGTGCCAGCAGCGCATACCGGGACAGGGGCTACGAGCAGTACTTC. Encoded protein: CASSAYRDRGYEQYF.

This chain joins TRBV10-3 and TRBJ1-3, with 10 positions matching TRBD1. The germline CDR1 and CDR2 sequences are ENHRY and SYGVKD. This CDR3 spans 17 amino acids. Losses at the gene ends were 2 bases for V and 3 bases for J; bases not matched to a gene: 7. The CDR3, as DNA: TGTGCCATCAGTGAGACGGGACAGGGGTCCGGTGGAAACACCATATATTTT. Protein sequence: CAISETGQGSGGNTIYF.

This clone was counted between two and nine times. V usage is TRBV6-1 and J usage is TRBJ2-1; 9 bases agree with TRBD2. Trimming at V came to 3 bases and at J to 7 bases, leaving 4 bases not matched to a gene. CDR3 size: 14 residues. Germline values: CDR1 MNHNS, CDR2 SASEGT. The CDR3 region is CASSDGGGANEQFF. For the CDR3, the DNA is TGTGCCAGCAGTGACGGCGGGGGGGCAAATGAGCAGTTCTTC.

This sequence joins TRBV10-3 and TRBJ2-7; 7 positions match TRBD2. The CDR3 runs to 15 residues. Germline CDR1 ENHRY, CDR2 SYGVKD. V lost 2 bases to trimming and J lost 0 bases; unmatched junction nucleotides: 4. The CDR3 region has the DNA TGTGCCATCAGTGAGCCCGGCGGGAGCTCCTACGAGCAGTACTTC. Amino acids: CAISEPGGSSYEQYF.

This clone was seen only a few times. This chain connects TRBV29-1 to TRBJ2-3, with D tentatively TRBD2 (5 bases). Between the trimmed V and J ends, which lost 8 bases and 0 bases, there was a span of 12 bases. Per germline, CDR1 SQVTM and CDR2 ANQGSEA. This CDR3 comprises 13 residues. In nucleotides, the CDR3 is TGCAGCTCCAGACTAACTAGCACAGATACGCAGTATTTT. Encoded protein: CSSRLTSTDTQYF.

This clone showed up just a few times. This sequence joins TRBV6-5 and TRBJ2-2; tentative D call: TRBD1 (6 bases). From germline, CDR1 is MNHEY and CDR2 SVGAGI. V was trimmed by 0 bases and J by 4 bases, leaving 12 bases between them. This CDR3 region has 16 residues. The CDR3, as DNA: TGTGCCAGCAGTTACTCCACGGCAGGGGTCACCGGGGAGCTGTTTTTT. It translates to CASSYSTAGVTGELFF.

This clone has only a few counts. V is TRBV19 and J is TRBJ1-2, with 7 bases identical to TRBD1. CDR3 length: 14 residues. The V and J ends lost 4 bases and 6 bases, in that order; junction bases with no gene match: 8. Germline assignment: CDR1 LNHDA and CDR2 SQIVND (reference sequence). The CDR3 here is CASSTRQGMHGYTF. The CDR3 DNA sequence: TGTGCCAGTAGTACCCGACAGGGAATGCATGGCTACACCTTC.

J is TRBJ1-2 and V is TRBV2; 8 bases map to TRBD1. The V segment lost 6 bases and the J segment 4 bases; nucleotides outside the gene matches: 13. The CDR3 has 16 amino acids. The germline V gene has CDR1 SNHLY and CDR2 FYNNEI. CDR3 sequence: CASSLEAGGSGYGYTF. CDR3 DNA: TGTGCCAGCAGCTTGGAGGCAGGGGGCTCTGGCTATGGCTACACCTTC.

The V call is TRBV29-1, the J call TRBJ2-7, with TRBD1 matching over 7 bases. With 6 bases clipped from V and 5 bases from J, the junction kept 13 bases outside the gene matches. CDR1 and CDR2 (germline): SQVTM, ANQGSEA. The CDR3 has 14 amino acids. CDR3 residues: CSVRPGQHYDEQYF. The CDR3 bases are TGCAGCGTAAGACCGGGACAGCATTATGACGAGCAGTACTTC.

The CDR3 DNA follows: TGTGCCAGCAGTTCCTCCGGACTGTCCACCGGGGAGCTGTTTTTT. Its translation is CASSSSGLSTGELFF. This chain joins TRBV28 and TRBJ2-2, with D perhaps matching TRBD2 (5 bases). V was pared by 4 bases and J by 4 bases, with 13 bases between. Per the germline V gene, CDR1 is MDHEN and CDR2 is SYDVKM. The CDR3 runs to 15 residues.

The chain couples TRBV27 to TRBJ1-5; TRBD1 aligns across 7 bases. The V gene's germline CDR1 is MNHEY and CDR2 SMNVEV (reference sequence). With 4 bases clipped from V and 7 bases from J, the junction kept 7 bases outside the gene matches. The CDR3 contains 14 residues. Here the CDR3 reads CASSWTGREQPQHF. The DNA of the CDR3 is TGTGCCAGCAGTTGGACAGGTCGGGAGCAGCCCCAGCATTTT.

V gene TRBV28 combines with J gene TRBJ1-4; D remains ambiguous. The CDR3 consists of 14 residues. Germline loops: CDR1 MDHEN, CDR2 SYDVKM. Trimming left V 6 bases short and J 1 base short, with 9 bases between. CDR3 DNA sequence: TGTGCCAGCAGGGTCGGGGTAACTAATGAAAAACTGTTTTTT. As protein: CASRVGVTNEKLFF.

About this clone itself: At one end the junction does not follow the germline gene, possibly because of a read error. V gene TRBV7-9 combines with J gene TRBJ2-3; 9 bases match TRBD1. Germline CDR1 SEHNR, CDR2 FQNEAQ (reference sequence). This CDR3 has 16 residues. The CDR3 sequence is CSSSSVTQGAADTQYF. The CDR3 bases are TGTTCCAGCAGCTCAGTCACACAGGGGGCGGCAGATACGCAGTATTTT.

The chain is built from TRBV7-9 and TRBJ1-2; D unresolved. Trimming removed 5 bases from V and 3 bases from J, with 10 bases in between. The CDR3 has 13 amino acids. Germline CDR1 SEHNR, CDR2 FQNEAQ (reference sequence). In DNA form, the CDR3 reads TGTGCCAGCAGCCTCCTCACGGACTATGGCTACACCTTC. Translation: CASSLLTDYGYTF.

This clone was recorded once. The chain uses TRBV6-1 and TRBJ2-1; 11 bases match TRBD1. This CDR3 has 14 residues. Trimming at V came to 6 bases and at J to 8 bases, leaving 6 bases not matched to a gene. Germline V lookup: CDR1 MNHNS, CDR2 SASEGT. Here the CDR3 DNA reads TGTGCCAGCAGAGGGACAGGGGGTCCGGATGAGCAGTTCTTC. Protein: CASRGTGGPDEQFF.

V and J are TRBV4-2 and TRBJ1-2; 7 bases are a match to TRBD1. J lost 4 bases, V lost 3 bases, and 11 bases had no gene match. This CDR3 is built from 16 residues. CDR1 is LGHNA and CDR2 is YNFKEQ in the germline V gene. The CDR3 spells CASSQDRQGRVYGYTF. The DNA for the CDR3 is TGTGCCAGCAGCCAGGACCGACAGGGTCGTGTCTATGGCTACACCTTC.